The subject of this entry is one TCR beta chain. Germline V gene sequence: CDR1 MNHEY, CDR2 SVGAGI. Trimming pared 6 bases from V and 2 bases from J, leaving 11 bases between. This CDR3 contains 13 residues. These data belong to a study of T cell changes during pregnancy in multiple sclerosis. This table comes from immunoSEQ multiplex PCR, and its TCRdb copy is limited to in-frame clones, with some not included. The sample holds about 17,000 clones, 70% to 90% seen once. The sequencing here drew on CD8+ T cells from peripheral blood mononuclear cells, taken after pregnancy. This TCR was recovered from a female donor in good health, enrolled as a control in a pregnancy study. The chain links TRBV6-5 to TRBJ2-7; D call uncertain. This CDR3 is CASSLTHAYEQYF. The CDR3 nucleotides are TGTGCCAGCAGCCTAACTCATGCCTACGAGCAGTACTTC.